The T cell receptor beta chain described here comes from a study of human thymus T cells. Overall study results and limits: Both thymic and peripheral blood repertoires showed apparently biased V and J usage.

This table comes from immunoSEQ multiplex PCR, and its TCRdb copy is limited to in-frame clones, with some not included. Here the sample spans fewer than 55,000 clones, around 94% being singletons. On this clone itself: Its specificity is not known.

Corrective surgery for congenital heart defects was being performed on the healthy Finnish infants who served as donors. The germline V gene has CDR1 LNHDA and CDR2 SQIVND (reference sequence). The CDR3 has 13 residues. The V and J ends lost 7 bases and 0 bases respectively, with 4 bases between them. The sequencing sample was made of blood. The V call is TRBV19, the J call TRBJ1-6; D gene ambiguous. This receptor was taken from a boy younger than two with a congenital heart defect but otherwise immunologically healthy. CDR3 nucleotides: TGTGCCAGTAAGAGCTCCTATAATTCACCCCTCCACTTT. This codes for CASKSSYNSPLHF.